These T cell receptor beta chains were read from a single sample in a study of graft-versus-host responses after intestinal transplantation. Data came from immunoSEQ multiplex PCR; TCRdb stores just in-frame clones and leaves some out. The table lists approximately 38,000 clones, 83% of them singletons. The source material was PBMCs, sampled less than 1,400 days after transplant. These receptors were collected from a human patient who received an intestinal transplant, so some T cells may come from the graft donor. CDR3s include the opening cysteine and the closing phenylalanine or tryptophan. Each record gives: CDR3 DNA, CDR3 protein, V gene, J gene, D gene, clone size. The D gene is left open where the match is weak. The size field is filled for only some rows; it gives once, few, many or a size class.

DNA: TGTGCCAGTAGCCACCGGTGGGCTGAAGCTTTCTTT; CDR3: CASSHRWAEAFF; V: TRBV19; J: TRBJ1-1; D: NA; size: NA
DNA: TGTGCCAGCAGCTTGTTCCAGGGTAAGAGATTTCAAGAGACCCAGTACTTC; CDR3: CASSLFQGKRFQETQYF; V: TRBV5-6; J: TRBJ2-5; D: NA; size: NA
DNA: TGTGCCAGCAGTGACAGGGTCAGACAGCCCCAGCATTTT; CDR3: CASSDRVRQPQHF; V: TRBV6-1; J: TRBJ1-5; D: NA; size: NA
DNA: TGTGCCAGCAGCTTACGTGGGGCGGCGCGAGGGGGCGAGCAGTACTTC; CDR3: CASSLRGAARGGEQYF; V: TRBV5-4; J: TRBJ2-7; D: NA; size: NA
DNA: TGCACCAGCAGCATGCTAAGACTCTGCGAGCAGTACTTC; CDR3: CTSSMLRLCEQYF; V: TRBV1; J: TRBJ2-7; D: NA; size: NA
DNA: TGTGCCTGGAGTTTAGAGACGGCAGAAGCTTTCTTT; CDR3: CAWSLETAEAFF; V: TRBV30; J: TRBJ1-1; D: NA; size: NA
DNA: TGTGCCAGTAGTACGGGACTGGGGAACACTGAAGCTTTCTTT; CDR3: CASSTGLGNTEAFF; V: TRBV19; J: TRBJ1-1; D: NA; size: NA
DNA: TGCGCCAGCAGCTTGCCTAGCGGGACCACCGGGGAGCTGTTTTTT; CDR3: CASSLPSGTTGELFF; V: TRBV5-1; J: TRBJ2-2; D: TRBD2; size: NA
DNA: TGTGCCAGCAGCGTAGTGGGGGAAGGGTACAATGAGCAGTTCTTC; CDR3: CASSVVGEGYNEQFF; V: TRBV9; J: TRBJ2-1; D: NA; size: NA
DNA: TGTGCCAGCAGTTTATCATACCAGGTCAGCTACAATGAGCAGTTCTTC; CDR3: CASSLSYQVSYNEQFF; V: TRBV27; J: TRBJ2-1; D: NA; size: few
DNA: TGTGCCAGCAGCTTAGCGGCTAGAGATACGCAGTATTTT; CDR3: CASSLAARDTQYF; V: TRBV7-6; J: TRBJ2-3; D: NA; size: NA
DNA: TGCGCCAGCAGCGGCAGGGATCCCGGGGAGCTGTTTTTT; CDR3: CASSGRDPGELFF; V: TRBV5-1; J: TRBJ2-2; D: NA; size: NA
DNA: TGTGCCAGCAGCTGGAGGGGACTGCCTCAAGAGACCCAGTACTTC; CDR3: CASSWRGLPQETQYF; V: TRBV5-4; J: TRBJ2-5; D: NA; size: NA
DNA: TGTGCCAGCAGTACGGGACGGGACTTCGTATCGCCCCAGCATTTT; CDR3: CASSTGRDFVSPQHF; V: TRBV27; J: TRBJ1-5; D: NA; size: NA
DNA: TGTGCCAGTAGTGCGAGCCATGGACAGGGGGCGCGAGGGGGCTATGGCTACACCTTC; CDR3: CASSASHGQGARGGYGYTF; V: TRBV19; J: TRBJ1-2; D: TRBD1; size: NA
DNA: TGCGCCAGCAGTGAAGTAGCGGGGGGACCCTATGAGCAGTTCTTC; CDR3: CASSEVAGGPYEQFF; V: TRBV10-1; J: TRBJ2-1; D: TRBD2; size: NA
DNA: TGCGCCAGCAGGACCGGAAGCTCCTACAATGAGCAGTTCTTC; CDR3: CASRTGSSYNEQFF; V: TRBV10-2; J: TRBJ2-1; D: NA; size: NA
DNA: TGTGCCAGCACGGGACAGGGGTTGGGTAATGAAAAACTGTTTTTT; CDR3: CASTGQGLGNEKLFF; V: TRBV6-1; J: TRBJ1-4; D: TRBD1; size: NA
DNA: TGTGCCAGTAGTATGGGACGGAATGAAAAACTGTTTTTT; CDR3: CASSMGRNEKLFF; V: TRBV19; J: TRBJ1-4; D: NA; size: NA
DNA: TGTGCCAGCAGCTTGGCCTCGGGGGGCCCTAATTCACCCCTCCACTTT; CDR3: CASSLASGGPNSPLHF; V: TRBV5-6; J: TRBJ1-6; D: NA; size: NA
DNA: TGTGCCAGTACCATAGGGACTAGCGGGGCGAATGAGCAGTTCTTC; CDR3: CASTIGTSGANEQFF; V: TRBV19; J: TRBJ2-1; D: TRBD2; size: NA
DNA: TGTGCCAGTTTACAGGGAATGAACACTGAAGCTTTCTTT; CDR3: CASLQGMNTEAFF; V: TRBV28; J: TRBJ1-1; D: NA; size: few
DNA: TGTGCCAGCAGTTTATTGACAGGGAACACTGAAGCTTTCTTT; CDR3: CASSLLTGNTEAFF; V: TRBV6-6; J: TRBJ1-1; D: NA; size: NA
DNA: TGTGCCAGCAGTTTAGACAGAAGCAATCAGCCCCAGCATTTT; CDR3: CASSLDRSNQPQHF; V: TRBV28; J: TRBJ1-5; D: NA; size: NA
DNA: TGTGCCAGCAGCCGGACAGGGACTAACTATGGCTACACCTTC; CDR3: CASSRTGTNYGYTF; V: TRBV7-9; J: TRBJ1-2; D: TRBD1; size: NA
DNA: TGTGCCAGCAGTTTAGCGCAAAACTATGGCTACACCTTC; CDR3: CASSLAQNYGYTF; V: TRBV27; J: TRBJ1-2; D: NA; size: NA
DNA: TGCGCCAGCAGGTCCAGGTCCTCTGGAAACACCATATATTTT; CDR3: CASRSRSSGNTIYF; V: TRBV5-1; J: TRBJ1-3; D: NA; size: NA
DNA: TGCGCCAGCAGCCAAGTGACCGGGACAGACAATGAGCAGTTCTTC; CDR3: CASSQVTGTDNEQFF; V: TRBV4-1; J: TRBJ2-1; D: TRBD1; size: once
DNA: TGTGCCAGCAGCGTAGGGACTAGCGGCTACAATGAGCAGTTCTTC; CDR3: CASSVGTSGYNEQFF; V: TRBV9; J: TRBJ2-1; D: TRBD2; size: NA
DNA: TGTGCCAGCAGTCCATCCGGGAAACATTACAATGAGCAGTTCTTC; CDR3: CASSPSGKHYNEQFF; V: TRBV28; J: TRBJ2-1; D: NA; size: NA
DNA: TGTGCCAGCAGCTGGTGGGGGGGCACCCAGATGAACACTGAAGCTTTCTTT; CDR3: CASSWWGGTQMNTEAFF; V: TRBV7-2; J: TRBJ1-1; D: NA; size: NA
DNA: TGCGCCAGCAGCTGGGGACAGGGGAAAACTGAAGCTTTCTTT; CDR3: CASSWGQGKTEAFF; V: TRBV5-1; J: TRBJ1-1; D: TRBD1; size: NA
DNA: TGTGCCAGCAGTGGGGGACAGGGCAGAAACATTCAGTACTTC; CDR3: CASSGGQGRNIQYF; V: TRBV11-2; J: TRBJ2-4; D: TRBD1; size: NA
DNA: TGCGCCAGCAGTCATTGGACAGGGGGTGAAAATTCACCCCTCCACTTT; CDR3: CASSHWTGGENSPLHF; V: TRBV23-1; J: TRBJ1-6; D: TRBD1; size: NA
DNA: TGCGCCAGCAGGGGGACAGGGGGCAATGAGCAGTTCTTC; CDR3: CASRGTGGNEQFF; V: TRBV5-1; J: TRBJ2-1; D: TRBD1; size: once
DNA: TGTGCCAGCAGCCAGAATTACAACACTGAAGCTTTCTTT; CDR3: CASSQNYNTEAFF; V: TRBV14; J: TRBJ1-1; D: NA; size: NA
DNA: TGTGCCAGCAGTGAACTGGGGCGGAATGAGCAGTTCTTC; CDR3: CASSELGRNEQFF; V: TRBV2; J: TRBJ2-1; D: NA; size: NA
DNA: TGCGCCAGCAGCTTGGTCGGGACAGGGGCGGGGAATGGCTACACCTTC; CDR3: CASSLVGTGAGNGYTF; V: TRBV5-1; J: TRBJ1-2; D: TRBD1; size: NA